The rows below give T cell receptor beta chains drawn from one sample of a study of blood T cell repertoires in COVID-19. The repertoire was sequenced with immunoSEQ multiplex PCR; TCRdb's copy has only in-frame clones and lacks some. The sample yields about 250,000 clones, around 88% seen once. The sequenced material came from peripheral blood. These receptors originate from a young woman with COVID-19, enrolled during active disease. CDR3s include the opening cysteine and the closing phenylalanine or tryptophan. A D gene is named only where the DNA matches it firmly. Not all rows give a size; the values are once, few, many and, for expanded clones, a class.

TRBD2 | . | TRBJ2-2 | TRBV6-2/TRBV6-3 | CASSYPSGGRDTGELFF | TGTGCCAGCAGTTACCCGTCGGGGGGGCGGGACACCGGGGAGCTGTTTTTT
TRBD2 | . | TRBJ2-4 | TRBV27 | CASSLYGGAQNIQYF | TGTGCCAGCAGTTTGTACGGGGGGGCGCAAAACATTCAGTACTTC
. | . | TRBJ2-5 | TRBV7-9 | CASSLVVGPKETQYF | TGTGCCAGCAGCTTAGTGGTCGGTCCGAAAGAGACCCAGTACTTC
. | once | TRBJ1-5 | TRBV6-5 | CASSPRDTYQPQHF | TGTGCCAGCAGTCCCCGGGACACCTATCAGCCCCAGCATTTT
. | once | TRBJ1-2 | TRBV7-2 | CASSLGGGVYGYTF | TGTGCCAGCAGCTTAGGCGGAGGGGTCTATGGCTACACCTTC
. | . | TRBJ2-3 | TRBV11-3 | CASSLEGLTGEF | TGTGCCAGCAGCTTAGAAGGGCTCACGGGGGAATTT
TRBD2 | . | TRBJ2-1 | TRBV5-1 | CASSLGLAGGGEQFF | TGCGCCAGCAGCTTGGGTCTAGCGGGAGGAGGTGAGCAGTTCTTC
TRBD1 | . | TRBJ1-6 | TRBV14 | CASSPRTGTYSPLHF | TGTGCCAGCAGCCCCAGGACAGGGACATATTCACCCCTCCACTTT
TRBD1 | . | TRBJ2-1 | TRBV7-8 | CASILRPRTGYNEQFF | TGTGCCAGCATCCTTCGCCCGAGGACAGGGTACAATGAGCAGTTCTTC
TRBD2 | . | TRBJ2-3 | TRBV24-1 | CATSDLLAGGDTQYF | TGTGCCACCAGTGATCTGCTAGCGGGTGGAGATACGCAGTATTTT
. | . | TRBJ1-1 | TRBV6-2/TRBV6-3 | CASSWSSNTEAFF | TGTGCCAGCAGTTGGAGCAGCAACACTGAAGCTTTCTTT
TRBD2 | . | TRBJ2-5 | TRBV6-2/TRBV6-3 | CASSYSGLAANQETQYF | TGTGCCAGCAGTTACTCCGGACTAGCGGCTAACCAAGAGACCCAGTACTTC
TRBD2 | . | TRBJ2-5 | TRBV6-2/TRBV6-3 | CASSYTSGGQETQYF | TGTGCCAGCAGTTACACTAGCGGGGGCCAAGAGACCCAGTACTTC
TRBD1 | . | TRBJ1-1 | TRBV27 | CASSLLDGTGGLRDTEAFF | TGTGCCAGCAGTTTATTAGATGGGACAGGGGGTCTTAGGGACACTGAAGCTTTCTTT
. | . | TRBJ1-5 | TRBV7-9 | CASSLGGGHVNQPQHF | TGTGCCAGCAGCTTAGGAGGAGGGCATGTGAATCAGCCCCAGCATTTT
TRBD1 | once | TRBJ2-1 | TRBV11-2 | CASSLEGQTYNEQFF | TGTGCCAGCAGCTTAGAGGGACAGACCTACAATGAGCAGTTCTTC
TRBD1 | . | TRBJ1-1 | TRBV7-9 | CASSLVSPTGEAFF | TGTGCCAGCAGCTTAGTTTCTCCGACAGGGGAAGCTTTCTTT
. | . | TRBJ2-1 | TRBV29-1 | CSVIPLGAEGQFF | TGCAGCGTTATTCCCCTAGGGGCGGAAGGGCAGTTCTTC
TRBD1 | . | TRBJ2-1 | TRBV5-1 | CASSPGQNNEQFF | TGCGCCAGCAGCCCGGGACAGAACAATGAGCAGTTCTTC
TRBD1 | . | TRBJ2-5 | TRBV2 | CASRTGLKTQYF | TGTGCCAGCAGGACAGGGTTAAAGACCCAGTACTTC
. | . | TRBJ1-2 | TRBV27 | CASSLLSWGQGSDISF | .
. | . | TRBJ1-4 | TRBV5-8 | CASSPGRAGNEKLFF | TGTGCCAGCAGCCCGGGCAGGGCGGGGAATGAAAAACTGTTTTTT
. | . | TRBJ2-7 | TRBV5-8 | CASSLSSYEQYF | TGTGCCAGCAGCCTCAGCTCCTACGAGCAGTACTTC
. | . | TRBJ2-1 | TRBV19 | CASSIFIAFTDNEQFF | TGTGCCAGTAGTATTTTCATAGCGTTTACAGACAATGAGCAGTTCTTC
TRBD1 | . | TRBJ2-1 | TRBV5-4 | CASSFGTGSNYEQFF | TGTGCCAGCAGCTTCGGGACAGGTTCTAATTATGAGCAGTTCTTC
. | . | TRBJ2-7 | TRBV6-2/TRBV6-3 | CASSPAYEQYF | TGTGCCAGCAGCCCCGCCTACGAGCAGTACTTC
TRBD2 | . | TRBJ2-1 | TRBV7-9 | CASRPTLTSGGYNEQFF | TGTGCCAGCAGACCCACCTTGACTAGCGGGGGTTACAATGAGCAGTTCTTC
. | . | TRBJ2-1 | TRBV7-2 | CASSSTSGQFF | TGTGCCAGCAGCTCCACCTCGGGGCAGTTCTTC
. | many | TRBJ2-7 | TRBV5-4 | CASSSSSYEQYF | TGTGCCAGCAGCTCCTCCTCCTACGAGCAGTACTTC
TRBD2 | . | TRBJ2-1 | TRBV4-1 | CASSQTGTSGIGEQFF | TGCGCCAGCAGCCAGACCGGGACTAGCGGGATCGGTGAGCAGTTCTTC
TRBD2 | . | TRBJ2-1 | TRBV14 | CASSQDPSLAGLHNEQFF | TGTGCCAGCAGCCAAGATCCTAGTCTAGCGGGCCTACACAATGAGCAGTTCTTC
TRBD2 | . | TRBJ2-3 | TRBV10-1 | CASSLTSGVSEDTQYF | TGCGCCAGCAGCCTAACTAGCGGGGTGTCCGAGGATACGCAGTATTTT
. | . | TRBJ1-1 | TRBV19 | CASSTGRQTMNTEAFF | TGTGCCAGTAGTACCGGCAGGCAGACCATGAACACTGAAGCTTTCTTT
. | . | TRBJ2-2 | TRBV6-5 | CASSYSAYRTGELFF | TGTGCCAGCAGTTACTCAGCCTACAGGACCGGGGAGCTGTTTTTT
. | . | TRBJ2-5 | TRBV6-5 | CASSFTGETQYF | TGTGCCAGCAGCTTTACAGGGGAGACCCAGTACTTC
TRBD2 | . | TRBJ2-7 | TRBV9 | CASSPGGATTVQYF | TGTGCCAGCAGCCCCGGGGGGGCTACTACGGTGCAGTACTTC
TRBD1 | few | TRBJ2-7 | TRBV6-1 | CASSEARTGPYEQYF | TGTGCCAGCAGTGAAGCTAGGACAGGGCCCTACGAGCAGTACTTC
TRBD1 | . | TRBJ1-1 | TRBV4-1 | CASSRSTGMNTEAFF | TGCGCCAGCAGCCGATCGACAGGGATGAACACTGAAGCTTTCTTT
. | . | TRBJ1-6 | TRBV10-3 | CAISERDGEDSPLHF | TGTGCCATCAGTGAGAGGGACGGGGAGGATTCACCCCTCCACTTT
. | . | TRBJ1-2 | TRBV9 | CASSAQGSYTF | TGTGCCAGCAGCGCCCAGGGGAGCTACACCTTC
. | . | TRBJ1-2 | TRBV14 | CASSQDWGQGGYTF | TGTGCCAGCAGCCAAGATTGGGGTCAGGGGGGCTACACCTTC
. | . | TRBJ2-7 | TRBV28 | CASSLQGSEQYF | TGTGCCAGCAGTTTACAGGGGTCCGAGCAGTACTTC